This T cell receptor beta chain was captured in a study of T cell clonality in common variable immunodeficiency. Trimming pared 4 bases from V and 1 base from J, leaving 14 bases between. CDR1 SGHNT and CDR2 YYREEE come from the germline V gene (reference sequence). The CDR3 consists of 15 residues. Assay used: immunoSEQ multiplex PCR; TCRdb lists only in-frame clones, some missing. The table lists around 39,000 clones, with no singletons. This clone showed up many times. Antigen unknown. Read coverage stops 3 residues before the CDR3 terminus; the germline J gene supplies the remainder. Study-level findings and limits: Common variable immunodeficiency TCR beta sequences reportedly had fewer deletions and N-nucleotide insertions. Compared with healthy controls, CVID subjects showed increased TCRbeta clonality, mostly in about a third. Authors noted CVID clonality's cause needs subpopulation repertoire sequencing.

This chain connects TRBV5-4 to TRBJ2-5; a weak D match, TRBD2 (5 bases). The sequenced material came from peripheral blood mononuclear cells. The TCR was taken from a person between 18 and 69 years old in good health. CDR3 in amino acids: CASSLDLRFQETQYF. The sequenced CDR3 bases are TGTGCCAGCAGCCTGGACTTAAGATTCCAAGAGACC.